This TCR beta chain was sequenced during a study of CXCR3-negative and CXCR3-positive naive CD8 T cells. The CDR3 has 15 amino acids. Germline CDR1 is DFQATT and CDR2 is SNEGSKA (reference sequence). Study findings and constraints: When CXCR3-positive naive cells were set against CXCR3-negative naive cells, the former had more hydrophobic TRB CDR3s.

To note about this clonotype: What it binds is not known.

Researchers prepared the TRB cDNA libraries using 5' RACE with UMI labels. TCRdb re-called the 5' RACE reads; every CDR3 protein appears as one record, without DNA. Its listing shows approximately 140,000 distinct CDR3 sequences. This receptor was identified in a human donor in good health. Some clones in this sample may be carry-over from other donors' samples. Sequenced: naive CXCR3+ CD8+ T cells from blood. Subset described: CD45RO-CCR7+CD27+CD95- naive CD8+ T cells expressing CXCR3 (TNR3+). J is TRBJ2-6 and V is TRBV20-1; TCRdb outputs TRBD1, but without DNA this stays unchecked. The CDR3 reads CSALGARDGANVLTF.